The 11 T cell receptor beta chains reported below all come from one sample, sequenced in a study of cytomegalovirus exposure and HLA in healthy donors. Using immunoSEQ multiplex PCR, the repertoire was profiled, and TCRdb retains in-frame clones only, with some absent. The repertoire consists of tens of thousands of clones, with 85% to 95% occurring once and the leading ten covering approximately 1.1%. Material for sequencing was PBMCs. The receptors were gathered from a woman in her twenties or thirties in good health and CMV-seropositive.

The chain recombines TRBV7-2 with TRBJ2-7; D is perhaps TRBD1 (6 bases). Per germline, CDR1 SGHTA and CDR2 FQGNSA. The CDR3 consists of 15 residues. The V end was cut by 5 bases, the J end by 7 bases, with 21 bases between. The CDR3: CASSRRGLASGEQYF. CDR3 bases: TGTGCCAGCAGCCGCAGGGGATTAGCGAGTGGGGAGCAGTACTTC.

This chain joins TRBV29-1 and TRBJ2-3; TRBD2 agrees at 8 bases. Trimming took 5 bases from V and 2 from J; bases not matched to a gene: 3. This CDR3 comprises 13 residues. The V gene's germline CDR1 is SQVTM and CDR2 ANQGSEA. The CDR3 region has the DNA TGCAGCGTTCGCGGGAGGACCACAGATACGCAGTATTTT. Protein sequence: CSVRGRTTDTQYF.

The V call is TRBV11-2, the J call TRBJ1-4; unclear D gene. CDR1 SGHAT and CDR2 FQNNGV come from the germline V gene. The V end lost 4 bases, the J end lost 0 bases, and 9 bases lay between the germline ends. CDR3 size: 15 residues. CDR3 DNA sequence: TGTGCCAGCAGCTGGGAGGGCGCAACTAATGAAAAACTGTTTTTT. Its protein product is CASSWEGATNEKLFF. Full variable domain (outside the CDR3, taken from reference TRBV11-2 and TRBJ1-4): EAGVAQSPRYKIIEKRQSVAFWCNPISGHATLYWYQQILGQGPKLLIQFQNNGVVDDSQLPKDRFSAERLKGVDSTLKIQPAKLEDSAVYLCASSWEGATNEKLFFGSGTQLSVL.

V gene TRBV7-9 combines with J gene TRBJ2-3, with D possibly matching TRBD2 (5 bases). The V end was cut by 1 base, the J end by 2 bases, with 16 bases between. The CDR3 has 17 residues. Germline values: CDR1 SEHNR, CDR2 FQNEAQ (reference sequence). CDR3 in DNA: TGTGCCAGCAGCTTAGGGGCGCTAGCACAGACCACAGATACGCAGTATTTT. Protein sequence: CASSLGALAQTTDTQYF.

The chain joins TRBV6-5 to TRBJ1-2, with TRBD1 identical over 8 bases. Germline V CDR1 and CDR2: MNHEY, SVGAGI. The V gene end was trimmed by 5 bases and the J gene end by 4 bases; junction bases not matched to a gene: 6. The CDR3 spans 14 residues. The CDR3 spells CASSRQGKGYGYTF. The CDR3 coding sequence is TGTGCCAGCAGTCGACAGGGGAAGGGCTATGGCTACACCTTC.

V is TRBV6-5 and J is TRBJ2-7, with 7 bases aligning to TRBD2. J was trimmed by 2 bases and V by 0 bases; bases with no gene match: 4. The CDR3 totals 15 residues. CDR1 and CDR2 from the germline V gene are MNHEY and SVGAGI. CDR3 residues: CASSYSASGTYEQYF. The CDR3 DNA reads TGTGCCAGCAGTTACTCTGCTAGCGGTACCTACGAGCAGTACTTC.

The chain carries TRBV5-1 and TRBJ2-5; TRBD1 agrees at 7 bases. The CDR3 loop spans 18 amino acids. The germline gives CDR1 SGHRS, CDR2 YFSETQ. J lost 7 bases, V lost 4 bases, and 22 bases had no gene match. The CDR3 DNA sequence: TGCGCCAGCAGCAAGACCGGGACAGCCTCACTACCCTTAAGGACCCAGTACTTC. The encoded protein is CASSKTGTASLPLRTQYF. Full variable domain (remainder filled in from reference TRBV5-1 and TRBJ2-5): KAGVTQTPRYLIKTRGQQVTLSCSPISGHRSVSWYQQTPGQGLQFLFEYFSETQRNKGNFPGRFSGRQFSNSRSEMNVSTLELGDSALYLCASSKTGTASLPLRTQYFGPGTRLLVL.

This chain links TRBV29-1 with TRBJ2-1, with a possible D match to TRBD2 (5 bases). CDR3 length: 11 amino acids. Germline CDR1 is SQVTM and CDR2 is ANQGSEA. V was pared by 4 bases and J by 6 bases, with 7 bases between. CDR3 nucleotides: TGCAGCGTTGCCGGGGTCAATGAGCAGTTCTTC. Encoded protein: CSVAGVNEQFF.

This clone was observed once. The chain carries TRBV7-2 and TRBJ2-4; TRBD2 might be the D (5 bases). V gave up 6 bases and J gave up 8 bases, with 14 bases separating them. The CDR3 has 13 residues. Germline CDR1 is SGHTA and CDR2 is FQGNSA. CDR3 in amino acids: CASRRRDSDIQYF. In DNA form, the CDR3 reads TGTGCCAGCAGGCGCCGGGATTCAGACATTCAGTACTTC. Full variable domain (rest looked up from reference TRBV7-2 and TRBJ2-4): GAGVSQSPSNKVTEKGKDVELRCDPISGHTALYWYRQSLGQGLEFLIYFQGNSAPDKSGLPSDRFSAERTGGSVSTLTIQRTQQEDSAVYLCASRRRDSDIQYFGAGTRLSVL.

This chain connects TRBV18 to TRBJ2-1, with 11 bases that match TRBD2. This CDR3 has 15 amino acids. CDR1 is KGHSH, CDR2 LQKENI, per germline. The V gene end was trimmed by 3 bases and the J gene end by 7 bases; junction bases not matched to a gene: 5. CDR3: CASSPALAGVNEQFF. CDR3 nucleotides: TGTGCCAGCTCACCGGCACTAGCGGGAGTTAATGAGCAGTTCTTC.

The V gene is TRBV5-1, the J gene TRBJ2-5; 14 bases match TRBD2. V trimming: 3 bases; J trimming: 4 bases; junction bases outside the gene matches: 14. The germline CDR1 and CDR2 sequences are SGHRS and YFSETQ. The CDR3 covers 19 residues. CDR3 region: CASSSYTPTSGRERETQYF. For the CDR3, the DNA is TGCGCCAGCAGCTCCTACACCCCGACTAGCGGGAGGGAAAGAGAGACCCAGTACTTC.